This T cell receptor (beta chain) comes out of a study of cytomegalovirus exposure and HLA in healthy donors. Study information: One earlier analysis, a look at around 170 million T cells, found some 120 million unique TCR beta sequences. Study conclusions and caveats: HLA restriction was apparent for most CMV-associated TCR beta chains in a later analysis.

V lost 8 bases, J lost 1 base, and 8 bases lay in between. This CDR3 has 13 residues. From germline, CDR1 is KGHSH and CDR2 LQKENI. The PCR had 60 Vbeta and 13 Jbeta primers. Some clones are missing from TCRdb's copy, which holds only in-frame ones; the method was immunoSEQ multiplex PCR. The table has roughly 61,000 clones, around 90% seen once; the top ten hold approximately 1.5%. In its sample, this clone was seen a few times. Its target is unknown. The gene calls are TRBV18 and TRBJ1-4; D gene ambiguous. Sequences were obtained from PBMCs. This receptor was taken from a man aged 25 to 40 in good health and CMV-seropositive. CDR3 nucleotide sequence: TGTGCCAGCACGCGAGAAACTAATGAAAAACTGTTTTTT. Translated: CASTRETNEKLFF.